What follows are 4 T cell receptor beta chains derived from one specimen sequenced in a study of blood T cell repertoires in COVID-19. Method: immunoSEQ multiplex PCR; TCRdb's copy keeps in-frame clones and lacks some. The data show 200,000 to 300,000 clones, nearly 85% seen once. Sequenced material: peripheral blood. These receptors all come from a human donor in a cohort sampled during active COVID-19.

The chain links TRBV10-3 to TRBJ2-7; 10 bases agree with TRBD1. Germline trimming cut 1 base from V and 6 bases from J; bases unmatched to any gene: 6. The germline V gene encodes CDR1 ENHRY and CDR2 SYGVKD. The CDR3 is made up of 15 amino acids. The CDR3: CAISEYGTGEAEQYF. The CDR3 DNA reads TGTGCCATCAGTGAGTATGGGACAGGGGAGGCCGAGCAGTACTTC.

The rearrangement joins TRBV5-4 to TRBJ1-4; D possibly corresponds to TRBD1 (6 bases). V lost 0 bases, J lost 5 bases, and 11 bases lay in between. The CDR3 spans 15 residues. Germline CDR1 is SGHNT and CDR2 is YYREEE (reference sequence). The CDR3 DNA follows: TGTGCCAGCAGCTTGGCGACAGGAGAGAATGAAAAACTGTTTTTT. It encodes CASSLATGENEKLFF. The full variable domain, rest sourced from reference TRBV5-4 and TRBJ1-4, is ETGVTQSPTHLIKTRGQQVTLRCSSQSGHNTVSWYQQALGQGPQFIFQYYREEENGRGNFPPRFSGLQFPNYSSELNVNALELDDSALYLCASSLATGENEKLFFGSGTQLSVL.

The chain recombines TRBV27 with TRBJ2-7, with D perhaps matching TRBD2 (7 bases). The ends were cut back, 6 bases at V and 2 bases at J, with 17 bases in the middle. The CDR3 contains 15 residues. Per the germline V gene, CDR1 is MNHEY and CDR2 is SMNVEV (reference sequence). CDR3: CASSPLGGRTYEQYF. For the CDR3, the DNA is TGTGCCAGCAGCCCCCTCGGGGGGCGCACCTACGAGCAGTACTTC.

This chain joins TRBV28 and TRBJ2-3, with 9 bases identical to TRBD1. There are 16 residues in the CDR3. CDR1 and CDR2 (germline): MDHEN, SYDVKM. Unmatched junction bases numbered 6, after V lost 5 bases and J lost 0 bases. The DNA of the CDR3 is TGTGCCAGCAGTATAAGACAGGGGGGTAGCACAGATACGCAGTATTTT. Protein sequence: CASSIRQGGSTDTQYF.